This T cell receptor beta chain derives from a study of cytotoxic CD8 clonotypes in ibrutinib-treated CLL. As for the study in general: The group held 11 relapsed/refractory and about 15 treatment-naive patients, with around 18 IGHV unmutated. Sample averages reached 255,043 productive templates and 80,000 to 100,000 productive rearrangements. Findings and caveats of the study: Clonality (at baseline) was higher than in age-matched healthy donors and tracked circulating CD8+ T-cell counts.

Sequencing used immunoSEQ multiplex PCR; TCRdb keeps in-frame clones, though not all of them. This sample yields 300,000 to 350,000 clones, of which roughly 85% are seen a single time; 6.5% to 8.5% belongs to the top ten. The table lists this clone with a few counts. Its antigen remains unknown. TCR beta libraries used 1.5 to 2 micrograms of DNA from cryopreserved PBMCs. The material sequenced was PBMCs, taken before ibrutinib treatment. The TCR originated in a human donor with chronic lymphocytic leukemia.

The CDR3 reads CAWSRNSNQPQHF. DNA of the CDR3: TGTGCCTGGAGTCGGAATAGCAATCAGCCCCAGCATTTT. This sequence joins TRBV30 and TRBJ1-5; D ambiguous. The CDR3 is 13 amino acids. V lost 2 bases, J lost 0 bases, and 5 bases lay in between. CDR1 is GTSNPN and CDR2 is SVGIG in the germline V gene (reference sequence). The whole variable domain, filled in from reference TRBV30 and TRBJ1-5, reads SQTIHQWPATLVQPVGSPLSLECTVEGTSNPNLYWYRQAAGRGLQLLFYSVGIGQISSEVPQNLSASRPQDRQFILSSKKLLLSDSGFYLCAWSRNSNQPQHFGDGTRLSIL.